This T cell receptor (beta chain) was captured in a study of blood T cells in healthy people across ages. Study summary: About one barcoded beta molecule per two T cells was captured by template switching.

V lost 5 bases and J 0 bases, leaving 11 bases between the germline ends. Germline CDR1 is KGHSH and CDR2 is LQKENI. The CDR3 sequence is 15 residues long. Combining a sample-barcoded 5' primer with a J-beta primer mix, a second PCR ran for 7 to 11 cycles. Tags on each cDNA molecule came from a template-switch adaptor with 12 random nucleotides. TCRdb ran MiXCR on the 5' RACE reads and lists one entry per CDR3 protein. Among some 760,000 distinct CDR3 sequences listed, around a quarter were seen once. This clonotype was picked up one time. This sample also appeared in a second study, on T cells of mothers and their children. This second study says: Every mother produced more than 9.5 million TCR beta CDR3 reads, whereas every child provided 2.5 million to 3 million.

The TCR originated in a boy aged 5 to 17 in good health. This sequence joins TRBV18 and TRBJ2-1, with D hard to call. What was sequenced was blood. The CDR3 is CASSASQASYNEQFF. Here the CDR3 DNA reads TGTGCCAGCTCAGCAAGCCAGGCCTCCTACAATGAGCAGTTCTTC. Supplemented by reference TRBV18 and TRBJ2-1, the full variable domain reads NAGVMQNPRHLVRRRGQEARLRCSPMKGHSHVYWYRQLPEEGLKFMVYLQKENIIDESGMPKERFSAEFPKEGPSILRIQQVVRGDSAAYFCASSASQASYNEQFFGPGTRLTVL.